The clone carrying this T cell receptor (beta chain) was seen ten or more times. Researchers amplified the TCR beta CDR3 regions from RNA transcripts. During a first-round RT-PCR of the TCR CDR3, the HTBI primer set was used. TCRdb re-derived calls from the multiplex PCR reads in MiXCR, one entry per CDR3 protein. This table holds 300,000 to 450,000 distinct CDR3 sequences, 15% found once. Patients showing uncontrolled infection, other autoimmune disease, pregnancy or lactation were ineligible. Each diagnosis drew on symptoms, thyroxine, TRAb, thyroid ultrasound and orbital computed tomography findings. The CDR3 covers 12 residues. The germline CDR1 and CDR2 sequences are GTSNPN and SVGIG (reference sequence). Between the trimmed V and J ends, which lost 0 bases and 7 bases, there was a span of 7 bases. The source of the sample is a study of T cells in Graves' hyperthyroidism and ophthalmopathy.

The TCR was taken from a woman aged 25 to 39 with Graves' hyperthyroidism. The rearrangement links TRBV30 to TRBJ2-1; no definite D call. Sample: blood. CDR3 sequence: CAWSVKLNEQFF. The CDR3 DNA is TGTGCCTGGAGTGTAAAGCTTAATGAGCAGTTCTTC.